Listed below are T cell receptor beta chains from one sample, sequenced in a study of beta chain features in type 1 diabetes. The data were produced by immunoSEQ multiplex PCR, yet TCRdb's version contains in-frame clones alone and is incomplete. The sample includes hundreds of thousands of clones, about an eighth of them seen just once. Specimen: naive CD4+ T cells from blood. The receptors here all came from a young man with type 1 diabetes. The CDR3 runs from the conserved cysteine through the conserved F or W. Fields, in order: V gene, D gene, clone size, J gene, CDR3 length, CDR3 protein, CDR3 DNA. D genes are given only for firm matches. Where a row states a size, it is once, few, many or the class of an expanded clone; other rows omit it.

v_gene: TRBV11-2
d_gene: TRBD1
abundance: few
j_gene: TRBJ2-5
len: 10
CDR3aa: CASSSGTVYF
CDR3nt: TGTGCCAGCAGCTCCGGGACAGTGTACTTC

v_gene: TRBV30
d_gene: -
abundance: few
j_gene: TRBJ2-1
len: 12
CDR3aa: CAWSVRYNEQFF
CDR3nt: TGTGCCTGGAGTGTACGGTACAATGAGCAGTTCTTC

v_gene: TRBV6-4
d_gene: TRBD2
abundance: -
j_gene: TRBJ2-3
len: 12
CDR3aa: CASKAGGDTQYF
CDR3nt: TGTGCCAGCAAGGCGGGAGGCGATACGCAGTATTTT

v_gene: TRBV2
d_gene: -
abundance: few
j_gene: TRBJ2-3
len: 13
CDR3aa: CASSDRSTDTQYF
CDR3nt: TGTGCCAGCAGTGACAGAAGCACAGATACGCAGTATTTT

v_gene: TRBV30
d_gene: -
abundance: few
j_gene: TRBJ2-5
len: 13
CDR3aa: CAWSTGTQETQYF
CDR3nt: TGTGCCTGGAGTACCGGGACCCAAGAGACCCAGTACTTC

v_gene: TRBV6-5
d_gene: TRBD1
abundance: -
j_gene: TRBJ1-1
len: 14
CDR3aa: CASGNRQGTTEAFF
CDR3nt: TGTGCCAGCGGGAATCGACAGGGGACCACTGAAGCTTTCTTT

v_gene: TRBV5-1
d_gene: -
abundance: few
j_gene: TRBJ2-1
len: 13
CDR3aa: CASSLRQYNEQFF
CDR3nt: TGCGCCAGCAGCTTGAGGCAGTACAATGAGCAGTTCTTC

v_gene: TRBV29-1
d_gene: TRBD2
abundance: few
j_gene: TRBJ2-3
len: 15
CDR3aa: CSVDNSGGVRDTQYF
CDR3nt: TGCAGCGTTGATAATAGCGGGGGGGTCAGGGATACGCAGTATTTT

v_gene: TRBV30
d_gene: TRBD1
abundance: -
j_gene: TRBJ1-1
len: 17
CDR3aa: CAWSDPRTGGPDTEAFF
CDR3nt: TGTGCCTGGAGTGATCCTAGGACAGGGGGCCCAGACACTGAAGCTTTCTTT

v_gene: TRBV28
d_gene: -
abundance: -
j_gene: TRBJ2-2
len: 14
CDR3aa: CASSLREKTGELFF
CDR3nt: TGTGCCAGCAGTTTAAGGGAGAAAACCGGGGAGCTGTTTTTT

v_gene: TRBV30
d_gene: -
abundance: -
j_gene: TRBJ1-1
len: 13
CDR3aa: CARGEGMNTEAFF
CDR3nt: TGTGCCCGGGGGGAGGGGATGAACACTGAAGCTTTCTTT

v_gene: TRBV19
d_gene: -
abundance: few
j_gene: TRBJ2-3
len: 13
CDR3aa: CASSIWDRDTQYF
CDR3nt: TGTGCCAGTAGTATCTGGGACCGCGATACGCAGTATTTT

v_gene: TRBV4-2
d_gene: -
abundance: few
j_gene: TRBJ2-2
len: 15
CDR3aa: CASSQAQGNTGELFF
CDR3nt: TGTGCCAGCAGCCAAGCACAGGGAAACACCGGGGAGCTGTTTTTT

v_gene: TRBV6-5
d_gene: -
abundance: -
j_gene: TRBJ2-7
len: 11
CDR3aa: CASSYGHEQYF
CDR3nt: TGTGCCAGCAGTTACGGCCACGAGCAGTACTTC

v_gene: TRBV7-2
d_gene: -
abundance: -
j_gene: TRBJ2-1
len: 13
CDR3aa: CASSPPSQVEQFF
CDR3nt: TGTGCCAGCAGCCCCCCCTCGCAGGTCGAGCAGTTCTTC

v_gene: TRBV5-1
d_gene: -
abundance: few
j_gene: TRBJ2-2
len: 14
CDR3aa: CASTHGGNTGELFF
CDR3nt: TGCGCCAGCACCCACGGGGGGAACACCGGGGAGCTGTTTTTT

v_gene: TRBV2
d_gene: TRBD1
abundance: -
j_gene: TRBJ1-5
len: 14
CDR3aa: CATAQGAKDQPQHF
CDR3nt: TGTGCCACCGCACAGGGGGCTAAGGATCAGCCCCAGCATTTT

v_gene: TRBV28
d_gene: TRBD1
abundance: -
j_gene: TRBJ2-2
len: 15
CDR3aa: CASSTGTANTGELFF
CDR3nt: TGTGCCAGCAGCACCGGGACAGCGAACACCGGGGAGCTGTTTTTT

v_gene: TRBV2
d_gene: -
abundance: -
j_gene: TRBJ2-3
len: 16
CDR3aa: CASSHLRDSGADTQYF
CDR3nt: TGTGCCAGCAGCCACCTCCGGGACTCCGGCGCAGATACGCAGTATTTT

v_gene: TRBV6-5
d_gene: TRBD1
abundance: -
j_gene: TRBJ1-2
len: 15
CDR3aa: CASSYAAGGIYGYTF
CDR3nt: TGTGCCAGCAGTTACGCGGCAGGGGGCATCTATGGCTACACCTTC

v_gene: TRBV14
d_gene: -
abundance: -
j_gene: TRBJ1-1
len: 14
CDR3aa: CASSQQGQSTEAFF
CDR3nt: TGTGCCAGCAGCCAACAAGGGCAGAGCACTGAAGCTTTCTTT

v_gene: TRBV11-2
d_gene: TRBD1
abundance: -
j_gene: TRBJ2-7
len: 17
CDR3aa: CASSLDFSGQGRYEQYF
CDR3nt: TGTGCCAGCAGCTTAGATTTTTCAGGACAGGGCAGGTACGAGCAGTACTTC

v_gene: TRBV2
d_gene: -
abundance: -
j_gene: TRBJ1-5
len: 14
CDR3aa: CASSDDGSNQPQHF
CDR3nt: TGTGCCAGCAGTGATGACGGTAGCAATCAGCCCCAGCATTTT

v_gene: TRBV27
d_gene: -
abundance: few
j_gene: TRBJ2-7
len: 12
CDR3aa: CASRVLRGEQYF
CDR3nt: TGTGCCAGCCGCGTTCTTAGGGGCGAGCAGTACTTC

v_gene: TRBV5-1
d_gene: -
abundance: few
j_gene: TRBJ2-6
len: 15
CDR3aa: CASSPGWAGANVLTF
CDR3nt: TGCGCCAGCAGCCCGGGGTGGGCTGGGGCCAACGTCCTGACTTTC

v_gene: TRBV19
d_gene: TRBD1
abundance: few
j_gene: TRBJ1-5
len: 13
CDR3aa: CASTTSQGQPQHF
CDR3nt: TGTGCCAGTACCACCTCACAGGGGCAGCCCCAGCATTTT

v_gene: TRBV4-3
d_gene: -
abundance: -
j_gene: TRBJ2-3
len: 15
CDR3aa: CASSQGDYRQDTQYF
CDR3nt: TGCGCCAGCAGCCAAGGTGACTATCGGCAGGATACGCAGTATTTT

v_gene: TRBV10-2
d_gene: -
abundance: -
j_gene: TRBJ2-6
len: 13
CDR3aa: CASKGSGANVLTF
CDR3nt: TGCGCCAGCAAGGGCTCTGGGGCCAACGTCCTGACTTTC

v_gene: TRBV4-2
d_gene: TRBD2
abundance: -
j_gene: TRBJ2-1
len: 16
CDR3aa: CASSQDTSLAGEGQFF
CDR3nt: TGTGCCAGCAGCCAAGATACCTCATTAGCGGGAGAGGGGCAGTTCTTC

v_gene: TRBV30
d_gene: -
abundance: -
j_gene: TRBJ2-5
len: 12
CDR3aa: CAWSPQGETQYF
CDR3nt: TGTGCCTGGAGTCCCCAGGGTGAGACCCAGTACTTC

v_gene: TRBV2
d_gene: TRBD1
abundance: -
j_gene: TRBJ1-2
len: 13
CDR3aa: CASSAGTGYGYTF
CDR3nt: TGTGCCAGCAGTGCCGGGACAGGGTATGGCTACACCTTC

v_gene: TRBV10-3
d_gene: -
abundance: few
j_gene: TRBJ2-3
len: 11
CDR3aa: CAMRTTDTQYF
CDR3nt: TGTGCCATGCGAACTACAGATACGCAGTATTTT

v_gene: TRBV5-6
d_gene: TRBD2
abundance: few
j_gene: TRBJ2-5
len: 15
CDR3aa: CASSKGLAGDETQYF
CDR3nt: TGTGCCAGCAGCAAGGGACTAGCGGGAGACGAGACCCAGTACTTC

v_gene: TRBV18
d_gene: -
abundance: -
j_gene: TRBJ2-1
len: 13
CDR3aa: CASSSSSYNEQFF
CDR3nt: TGTGCCAGCTCCTCTAGCTCCTACAATGAGCAGTTCTTC

v_gene: TRBV29-1
d_gene: -
abundance: -
j_gene: TRBJ1-1
len: 14
CDR3aa: CSVEDTRADTEAFF
CDR3nt: TGCAGCGTTGAAGATACCAGGGCGGACACTGAAGCTTTCTTT

v_gene: TRBV7-2
d_gene: -
abundance: few
j_gene: TRBJ2-7
len: 15
CDR3aa: CASSLVTGAQYEQYF
CDR3nt: TGTGCCAGCAGCTTAGTCACGGGGGCGCAGTACGAGCAGTACTTC

v_gene: TRBV5-1
d_gene: -
abundance: -
j_gene: TRBJ2-7
len: 14
CDR3aa: CASSFAGPSDEQYF
CDR3nt: TGCGCCAGCAGCTTCGCTGGGCCTTCGGACGAGCAGTACTTC

v_gene: TRBV7-2
d_gene: -
abundance: -
j_gene: TRBJ1-1
len: 14
CDR3aa: CASSPVGLRTEAFF
CDR3nt: TGTGCCAGCAGCCCAGTTGGCCTTCGGACTGAAGCTTTCTTT

v_gene: TRBV28
d_gene: -
abundance: -
j_gene: TRBJ1-1
len: 13
CDR3aa: CASIFRMNTEAFF
CDR3nt: TGTGCCAGCATTTTCAGGATGAACACTGAAGCTTTCTTT

v_gene: TRBV4-3
d_gene: -
abundance: -
j_gene: TRBJ1-4
len: 13
CDR3aa: CASSQDRGEKLFF
CDR3nt: TGCGCCAGCAGCCAAGATCGGGGGGAAAAACTGTTTTTT

v_gene: TRBV30
d_gene: TRBD1
abundance: -
j_gene: TRBJ1-2
len: 15
CDR3aa: CAWSSKRGLNYGYTF
CDR3nt: TGTGCCTGGAGTTCAAAGAGGGGGCTCAACTATGGCTACACCTTC

v_gene: TRBV10-1
d_gene: -
abundance: -
j_gene: TRBJ2-7
len: 13
CDR3aa: CASSVQGSNEQYF
CDR3nt: TGCGCCAGCAGTGTACAGGGTTCGAACGAGCAGTACTTC

v_gene: TRBV29-1
d_gene: -
abundance: -
j_gene: TRBJ2-5
len: 13
CDR3aa: CSVPGTDGGTQYF
CDR3nt: TGCAGCGTCCCCGGAACCGACGGGGGGACCCAGTACTTC

v_gene: TRBV7-9
d_gene: -
abundance: few
j_gene: TRBJ2-1
len: 13
CDR3aa: CASSFLGNNEQFF
CDR3nt: TGTGCCAGCAGCTTTCTCGGAAACAATGAGCAGTTCTTC

v_gene: TRBV29-1
d_gene: -
abundance: few
j_gene: TRBJ2-5
len: 14
CDR3aa: CTTRLGPGQETQYF
CDR3nt: TGCACCACTAGATTAGGGCCTGGACAAGAGACCCAGTACTTC